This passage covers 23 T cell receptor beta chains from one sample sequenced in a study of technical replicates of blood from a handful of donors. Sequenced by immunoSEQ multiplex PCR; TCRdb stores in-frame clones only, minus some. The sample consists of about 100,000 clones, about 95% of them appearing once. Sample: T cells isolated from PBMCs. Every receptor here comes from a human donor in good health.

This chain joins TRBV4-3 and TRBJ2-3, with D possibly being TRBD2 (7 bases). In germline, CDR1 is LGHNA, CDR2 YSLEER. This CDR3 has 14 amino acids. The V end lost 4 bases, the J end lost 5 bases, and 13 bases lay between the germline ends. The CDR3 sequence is CASSLGGHLDTQYF. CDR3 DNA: TGCGCCAGCAGCCTCGGGGGGCATCTAGATACGCAGTATTTT.

The CDR3 DNA reads as TGTGCCAGCAGTGCCCCCCGCGGACGGGGAGGGAGAGAGACCCAGTACTTC. The encoded protein is CASSAPRGRGGRETQYF. The chain couples TRBV25-1 to TRBJ2-5, with 7 bases lining up with TRBD2. Trimming cost V 4 bases and J 4 bases; bases outside gene matches: 15. From germline, CDR1 is MGHDK and CDR2 SYGVNS. The CDR3 has 17 amino acids.

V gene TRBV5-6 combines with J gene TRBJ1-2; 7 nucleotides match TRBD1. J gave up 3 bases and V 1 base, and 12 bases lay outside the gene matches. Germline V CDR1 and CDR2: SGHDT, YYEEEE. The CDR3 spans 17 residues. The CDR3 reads CASSLLDRVGWDYGYTF. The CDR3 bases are TGTGCCAGCAGCTTGCTAGACAGGGTAGGCTGGGACTATGGCTACACCTTC.

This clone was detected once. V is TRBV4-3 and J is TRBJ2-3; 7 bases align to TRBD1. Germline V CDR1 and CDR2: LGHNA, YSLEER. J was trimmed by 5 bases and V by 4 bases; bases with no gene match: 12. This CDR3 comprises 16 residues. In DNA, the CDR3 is TGCGCCAGCAGCCGCATGGGTAGGGGGCAGCAAGATACGCAGTATTTT. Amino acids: CASSRMGRGQQDTQYF.

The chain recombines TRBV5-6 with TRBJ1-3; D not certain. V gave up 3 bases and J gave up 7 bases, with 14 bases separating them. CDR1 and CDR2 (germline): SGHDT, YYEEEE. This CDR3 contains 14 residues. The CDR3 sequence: CASSYDVRRNTIYF. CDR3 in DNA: TGTGCCAGCAGCTATGACGTACGGCGGAACACCATATATTTT. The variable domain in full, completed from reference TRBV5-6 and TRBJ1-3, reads DAGVTQSPTHLIKTRGQQVTLRCSPKSGHDTVSWYQQALGQGPQFIFQYYEEEERQRGNFPDRFSGHQFPNYSSELNVNALLLGDSALYLCASSYDVRRNTIYFGEGSWLTVV.

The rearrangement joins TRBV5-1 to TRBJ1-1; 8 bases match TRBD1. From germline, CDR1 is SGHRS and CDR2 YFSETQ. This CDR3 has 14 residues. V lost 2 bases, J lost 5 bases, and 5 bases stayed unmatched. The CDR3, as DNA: TGCGCCAGCAGCTTAGACAGGGGTAGGACTGAAGCTTTCTTT. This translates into CASSLDRGRTEAFF.

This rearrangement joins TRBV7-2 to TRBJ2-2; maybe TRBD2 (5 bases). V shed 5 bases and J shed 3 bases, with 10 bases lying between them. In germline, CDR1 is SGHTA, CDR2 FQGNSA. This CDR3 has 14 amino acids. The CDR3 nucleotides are TGTGCCAGCAGCCCAGACTATTACACCGGGGAGCTGTTTTTT. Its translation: CASSPDYYTGELFF. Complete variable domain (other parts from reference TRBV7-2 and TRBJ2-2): GAGVSQSPSNKVTEKGKDVELRCDPISGHTALYWYRQSLGQGLEFLIYFQGNSAPDKSGLPSDRFSAERTGGSVSTLTIQRTQQEDSAVYLCASSPDYYTGELFFGEGSRLTVL.

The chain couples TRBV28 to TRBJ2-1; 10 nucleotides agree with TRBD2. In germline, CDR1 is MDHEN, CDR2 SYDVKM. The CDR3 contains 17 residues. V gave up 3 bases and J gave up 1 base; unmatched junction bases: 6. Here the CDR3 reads CASSFILAGESYNEQFF. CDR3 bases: TGTGCCAGCAGTTTTATTCTAGCGGGAGAGTCCTACAATGAGCAGTTCTTC.

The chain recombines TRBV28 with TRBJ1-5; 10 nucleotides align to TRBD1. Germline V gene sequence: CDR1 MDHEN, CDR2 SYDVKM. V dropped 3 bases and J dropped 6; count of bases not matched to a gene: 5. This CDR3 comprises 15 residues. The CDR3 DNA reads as TGTGCCAGCAGTTTGACAGGGGGCCGTACTCAGCCCCAGCATTTT. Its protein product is CASSLTGGRTQPQHF.

The CDR3 region has the DNA TGTGCCGTTTTGGGGACAGTCTACAATGAGCAGTTCTTC. It specifies CAVLGTVYNEQFF. The rearrangement links TRBV7-9 to TRBJ2-1; 7 nucleotides agree with TRBD1. The CDR3 is made up of 13 amino acids. The V gene end was trimmed by 11 bases and the J gene end by 3 bases; junction bases not matched to a gene: 7. Germline loops: CDR1 SEHNR, CDR2 FQNEAQ (reference sequence).

CDR3 nucleotides: TGTGCCAGCAGTTTAGGACAGGGGAATTACGAGCAGTACTTC. It is translated as CASSLGQGNYEQYF. This chain connects TRBV28 to TRBJ2-7; 9 nucleotides agree with TRBD1. The CDR3 is 14 amino acids. From germline, CDR1 is MDHEN and CDR2 SYDVKM. V was pared by 2 bases and J by 4 bases, with 3 bases of the junction left unmatched.

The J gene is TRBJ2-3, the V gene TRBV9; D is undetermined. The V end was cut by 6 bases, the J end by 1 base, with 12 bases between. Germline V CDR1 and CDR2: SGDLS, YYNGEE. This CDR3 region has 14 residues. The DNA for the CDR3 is TGTGCCAGCACCCCCTGGGCCGGCACAGATACGCAGTATTTT. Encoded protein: CASTPWAGTDTQYF.

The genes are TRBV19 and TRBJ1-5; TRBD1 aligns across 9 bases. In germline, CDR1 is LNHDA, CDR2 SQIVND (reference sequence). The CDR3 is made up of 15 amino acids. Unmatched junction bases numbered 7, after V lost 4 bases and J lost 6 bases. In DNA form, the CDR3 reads TGTGCCAGTAGTACCTCGGGACAGGGAGGTCAGCCCCAGCATTTT. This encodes CASSTSGQGGQPQHF.

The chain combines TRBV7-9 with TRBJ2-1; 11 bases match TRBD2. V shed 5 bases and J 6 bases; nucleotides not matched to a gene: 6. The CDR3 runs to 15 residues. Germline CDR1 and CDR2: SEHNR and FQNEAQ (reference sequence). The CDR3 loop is CASSITSGSSNEQFF. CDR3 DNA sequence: TGTGCCAGCAGCATCACTAGCGGGAGTAGCAATGAGCAGTTCTTC. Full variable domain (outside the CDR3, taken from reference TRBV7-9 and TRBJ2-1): DTGVSQNPRHKITKRGQNVTFRCDPISEHNRLYWYRQTLGQGPEFLTYFQNEAQLEKSRLLSDRFSAERPKGSFSTLEIQRTEQGDSAMYLCASSITSGSSNEQFFGPGTRLTVL.

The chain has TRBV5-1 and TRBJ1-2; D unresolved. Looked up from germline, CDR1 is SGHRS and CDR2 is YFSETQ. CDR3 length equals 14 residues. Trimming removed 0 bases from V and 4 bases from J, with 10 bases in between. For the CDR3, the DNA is TGCGCCAGCAGCTTGGGGACTCCCCTCTATGGCTACACCTTC. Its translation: CASSLGTPLYGYTF.

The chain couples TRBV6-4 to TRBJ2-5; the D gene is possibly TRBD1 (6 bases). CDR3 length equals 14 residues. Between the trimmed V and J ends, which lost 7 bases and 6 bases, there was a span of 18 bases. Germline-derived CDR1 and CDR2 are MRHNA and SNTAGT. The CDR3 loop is CASTTLAGEKTQYF. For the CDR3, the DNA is TGTGCCAGCACCACGCTGGCAGGGGAAAAGACCCAGTACTTC.

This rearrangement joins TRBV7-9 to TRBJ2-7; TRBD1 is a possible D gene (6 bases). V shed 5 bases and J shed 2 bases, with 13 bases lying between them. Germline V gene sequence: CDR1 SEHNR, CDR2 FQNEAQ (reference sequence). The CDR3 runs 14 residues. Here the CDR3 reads CASSHRQDPYEQYF. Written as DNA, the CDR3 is TGTGCCAGCAGCCATCGACAGGACCCCTACGAGCAGTACTTC.

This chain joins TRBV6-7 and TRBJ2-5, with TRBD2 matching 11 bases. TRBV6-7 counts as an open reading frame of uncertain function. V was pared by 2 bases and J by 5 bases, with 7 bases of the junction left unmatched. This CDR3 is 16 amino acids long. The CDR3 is CASSYPYSGRDETQYF. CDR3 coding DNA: TGTGCCAGCAGTTACCCGTATAGCGGGAGGGATGAGACCCAGTACTTC.

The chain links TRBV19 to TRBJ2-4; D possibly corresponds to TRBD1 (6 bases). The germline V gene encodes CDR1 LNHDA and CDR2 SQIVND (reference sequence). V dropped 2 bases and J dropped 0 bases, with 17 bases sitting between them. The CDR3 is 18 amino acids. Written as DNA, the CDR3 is TGTGCCAGTAGTATATTTCGACAGGACACCTTAGCCAAAAACATTCAGTACTTC. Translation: CASSIFRQDTLAKNIQYF. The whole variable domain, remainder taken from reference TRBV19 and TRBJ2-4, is DGGITQSPKYLFRKEGQNVTLSCEQNLNHDAMYWYRQDPGQGLRLIYYSQIVNDFQKGDIAEGYSVSREKKESFPLTVTSAQKNPTAFYLCASSIFRQDTLAKNIQYFGAGTRLSVL.

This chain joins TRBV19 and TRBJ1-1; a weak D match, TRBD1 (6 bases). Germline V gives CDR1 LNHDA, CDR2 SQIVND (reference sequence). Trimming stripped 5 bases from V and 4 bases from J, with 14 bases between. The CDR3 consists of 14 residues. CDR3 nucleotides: TGTGCCAGTAGTTTAATTGGGGGCTTCACTGAAGCTTTCTTT. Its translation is CASSLIGGFTEAFF.

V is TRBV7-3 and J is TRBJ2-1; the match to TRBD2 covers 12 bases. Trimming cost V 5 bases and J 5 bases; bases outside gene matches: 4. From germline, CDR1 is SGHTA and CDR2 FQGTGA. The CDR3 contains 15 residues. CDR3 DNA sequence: TGTGCCAGCAGCCCAAGACTAGCGGGAGACAATGAGCAGTTCTTC. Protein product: CASSPRLAGDNEQFF.

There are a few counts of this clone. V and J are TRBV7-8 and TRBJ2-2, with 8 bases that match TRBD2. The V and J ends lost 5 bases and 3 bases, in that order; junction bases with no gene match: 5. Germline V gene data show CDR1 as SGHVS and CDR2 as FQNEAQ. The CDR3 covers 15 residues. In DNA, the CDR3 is TGTGCCAGCAGCCCCAATAGCGGGGACACCGGGGAGCTGTTTTTT. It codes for CASSPNSGDTGELFF.

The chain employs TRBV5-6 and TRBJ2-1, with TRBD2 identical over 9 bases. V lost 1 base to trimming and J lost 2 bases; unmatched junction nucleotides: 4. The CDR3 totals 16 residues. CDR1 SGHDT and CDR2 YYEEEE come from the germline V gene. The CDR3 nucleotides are TGTGCCAGCAGCTTGTCGAGCGGGAGGACCTACAATGAGCAGTTCTTC. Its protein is CASSLSSGRTYNEQFF.